These 31 T cell receptor beta chains came from one sample sequenced in a study of blood T cell dynamics during melanoma immunotherapy. Generated by immunoSEQ multiplex PCR, the TCRdb table keeps only in-frame clones and is missing some. Here the sample spans some 16,000 clones, less than 95% being singletons. Time point: week 3, after first cycle of checkpoint inhibitor. The sample consisted of effector memory CD8+ T cells from blood, taken from a patient treated with checkpoint blockade. Receptors originate from a human donor with melanoma.

The chain couples TRBV5-6 to TRBJ1-5, with D maybe TRBD1 (5 bases). The germline V gene has CDR1 SGHDT and CDR2 YYEEEE. The CDR3 totals 14 residues. Trimming pared 3 bases from V and 6 bases from J, leaving 13 bases between. The CDR3 DNA is TGTGCCAGCAGCTCGTGGGGGGGGTCTCAGCCCCAGCATTTT. It encodes CASSSWGGSQPQHF.

This clone was counted once. V gene TRBV7-3 combines with J gene TRBJ1-1; TRBD1 agrees at 7 bases. V gave up 0 bases and J gave up 4 bases; unmatched junction bases: 8. CDR3 length equals 16 residues. Germline CDR1 and CDR2: SGHTA and FQGTGA. In DNA, the CDR3 is TGTGCCAGCAGCTTAACGTTCACAGGGGTCCGCACTGAAGCTTTCTTT. This encodes CASSLTFTGVRTEAFF.

CDR3 bases: TGTGCCAGCAGCTTACAGTCTCCCTTACTTTTTGAGACCCAGTACTTC. It codes for CASSLQSPLLFETQYF. The chain joins TRBV7-6 to TRBJ2-5; D gene uncertain. This CDR3 region has 16 residues. With 2 bases removed from V and 5 bases from J, the gap between germline ends came to 18 bases. Looked up from germline, CDR1 is SGHVS and CDR2 is FNYEAQ.

Concerning this clone: A read error may produce the germline difference seen at one junction end. CDR3 sequence: CASSPGTGELIF. The DNA for the CDR3 is TGTGCCAGCAGCCCCGGGACAGGGGAGCTAATCTTC. J is TRBJ2-1 and V is TRBV7-8; 10 bases are shared with TRBD1. The CDR3 runs 12 residues. Germline assignment: CDR1 SGHVS and CDR2 FQNEAQ.

The chain is built from TRBV19 and TRBJ2-3, with 7 positions matching TRBD2. The germline CDR1 and CDR2 sequences are LNHDA and SQIVND (reference sequence). V dropped 6 bases and J dropped 0; count of bases not matched to a gene: 3. There are 14 residues in the CDR3. CDR3 sequence reads: CASRMRGSTDTQYF. CDR3 coding DNA: TGTGCCAGTAGGATGCGGGGGAGCACAGATACGCAGTATTTT. Full variable domain (remainder filled in from reference TRBV19 and TRBJ2-3): DGGITQSPKYLFRKEGQNVTLSCEQNLNHDAMYWYRQDPGQGLRLIYYSQIVNDFQKGDIAEGYSVSREKKESFPLTVTSAQKNPTAFYLCASRMRGSTDTQYFGPGTRLTVL.

This sequence joins TRBV27 and TRBJ1-1, with a tentative D call TRBD1 (6 bases). Germline V gene sequence: CDR1 MNHEY, CDR2 SMNVEV (reference sequence). Between the trimmed V and J ends, which lost 5 bases and 4 bases, there was a span of 14 bases. This CDR3 contains 14 residues. Here the CDR3 DNA reads TGTGCCAGCAGTCCCGGGACATGGACCACTGAAGCTTTCTTT. This codes for CASSPGTWTTEAFF.

The V gene is TRBV27, the J gene TRBJ1-1; D uncertain. The CDR3 covers 13 residues. Looked up from germline, CDR1 is MNHEY and CDR2 is SMNVEV (reference sequence). Deletions cut 7 bases from V and 1 base from J, with 10 bases between. The CDR3 nucleotides read TGTGCCAGCACCCCTGATCCGAACACTGAAGCTTTCTTT. Amino acids: CASTPDPNTEAFF.

This chain links TRBV4-2 with TRBJ2-7; 7 positions agree with TRBD2. The CDR3 length is 14 residues. After removal of 5 bases from V and 4 bases from J, the junction contained 8 bases not matched to a gene. CDR1 and CDR2 (germline): LGHNA, YNFKEQ. The CDR3 here is CASSLDGTIYEQYF. The CDR3 bases are TGTGCCAGCAGCTTGGACGGGACTATATACGAGCAGTACTTC.

The genes are TRBV7-2 and TRBJ2-4, with 8 bases fitting TRBD2. Germline values: CDR1 SGHTA, CDR2 FQGNSA. V gave up 1 base and J gave up 0 bases; unmatched junction bases: 8. The CDR3 length is 18 residues. CDR3 amino acids: CASSLVVWTSRAKNIQYF. As DNA, the CDR3 is TGTGCCAGCAGCTTAGTGGTTTGGACTAGCAGAGCCAAAAACATTCAGTACTTC.

V gene TRBV9 combines with J gene TRBJ1-5; D unresolved. In germline, CDR1 is SGDLS, CDR2 YYNGEE. Trimming shortened V by 0 bases and J by 3 bases, and 10 bases separated the two germline ends. This CDR3 contains 15 residues. The CDR3 DNA reads as TGTGCCAGCAGCGTAGAGGGTAGGGACAATCAGCCCCAGCATTTT. This sequence encodes CASSVEGRDNQPQHF.

The chain combines TRBV7-2 with TRBJ2-7, with 9 nucleotides matching TRBD2. In germline, CDR1 is SGHTA, CDR2 FQGNSA. V was clipped by 1 base and J by 6 bases; unmatched bases: 19. The CDR3 sequence is 19 residues long. The CDR3 nucleotides read TGTGCCAGCAGCTTAGAAGTAAGGCTAGCGGGGAGGTTTGTGATCGAGCAGTACTTC. Residues: CASSLEVRLAGRFVIEQYF.

The genes are TRBV7-9 and TRBJ2-5; TRBD2 matches 7 bases. V shed 6 bases and J 5 bases; nucleotides not matched to a gene: 15. CDR3 size: 16 residues. Looked up from germline, CDR1 is SEHNR and CDR2 is FQNEAQ (reference sequence). The CDR3 reads CASRYREGGSEETQYF. As DNA, the CDR3 is TGTGCCAGCAGATATAGGGAGGGCGGGAGTGAGGAGACCCAGTACTTC.

This chain uses TRBV28 with TRBJ1-2; D gene unclear. CDR1 MDHEN and CDR2 SYDVKM come from the germline V gene. V shed 5 bases and J shed 3 bases, with 10 bases lying between them. The length of the CDR3 is 13 residues. In DNA form, the CDR3 reads TGTGCCAGCAGTCCTAACGGGCACTATGGCTACACCTTC. Its protein is CASSPNGHYGYTF.

This chain links TRBV15 with TRBJ1-5; no reliable D call. Germline assignment: CDR1 LNHNV and CDR2 YYDKDF (reference sequence). CDR3 length: 15 residues. V lost 3 bases to trimming and J lost 6 bases, with 15 bases between them. Here the CDR3 DNA reads TGTGCCACCAGCAGTGAGCATGGGGAGACTCAGCCCCAGCATTTT. It yields the protein CATSSEHGETQPQHF.

The chain links TRBV18 to TRBJ1-2, with 9 bases that match TRBD1. The germline gives CDR1 KGHSH, CDR2 LQKENI. After removal of 5 bases from V and 0 bases from J, the junction contained 13 bases not matched to a gene. The CDR3 runs to 18 residues. CDR3 in amino acids: CASSTSGTGNEANYGYTF. The CDR3 DNA follows: TGTGCCAGCTCAACAAGCGGGACAGGGAATGAGGCTAACTATGGCTACACCTTC.

J is TRBJ1-3 and V is TRBV11-2, with D unclear. This CDR3 contains 15 residues. Trimming cost V 1 base and J 0 bases, with 7 bases left between them. Germline CDR1 SGHAT, CDR2 FQNNGV. In DNA, the CDR3 is TGTGCCAGCAGCTTAGGGAGGGCCTCTGGAAACACCATATATTTT. The encoded protein is CASSLGRASGNTIYF.

The chain has TRBV2 and TRBJ2-2; D is perhaps TRBD1 (5 bases). Trimming removed 6 bases from V and 4 bases from J, with 12 bases in between. The CDR3 totals 14 residues. Germline CDR1 SNHLY, CDR2 FYNNEI. The CDR3 coding sequence is TGTGCCAGCAGGGTAGGGGCGAGCACCGGGGAGCTGTTTTTT. Its protein product is CASRVGASTGELFF.

The chain has TRBV6-6 and TRBJ2-1; D might be TRBD2 (5 bases). V dropped 3 bases and J dropped 5 bases, with 14 bases sitting between them. The CDR3 sequence is 15 residues long. CDR1 and CDR2 (germline): MNHNY, SVGAGI (reference sequence). CDR3 nucleotides: TGTGCCAGCAGTTATCGGGGAACCCGAGACAATGAGCAGTTCTTC. Residues: CASSYRGTRDNEQFF.

This clone was seen just once. The chain uses TRBV2 and TRBJ2-3; 10 bases fit TRBD2. The germline CDR1 and CDR2 sequences are SNHLY and FYNNEI. The CDR3 has 14 residues. V trimming: 8 bases; J trimming: 3 bases; junction bases outside the gene matches: 5. For the CDR3, the DNA is TGTGCCAGCCCGGGGGGACTAGCGACAGATACGCAGTATTTT. It specifies CASPGGLATDTQYF.

The chain employs TRBV27 and TRBJ2-7; D not certain. This CDR3 is 14 amino acids long. CDR1 and CDR2 (germline): MNHEY, SMNVEV (reference sequence). The V end lost 5 bases, the J end lost 1 base, and 12 bases lay between the germline ends. The CDR3 reads CASSRRSSSYEQYF. For the CDR3, the DNA is TGTGCCAGCAGTCGACGGAGTAGTTCCTACGAGCAGTACTTC.

The rearrangement joins TRBV7-9 to TRBJ2-1; 13 positions match TRBD2. The CDR3 consists of 17 residues. CDR1 SEHNR and CDR2 FQNEAQ come from the germline V gene (reference sequence). V gave up 10 bases and J gave up 2 bases; unmatched junction bases: 11. In nucleotides, the CDR3 is TGTGCCACCACCGGGACTAGCGGGGTCAGGGCCTACAATGAGCAGTTCTTC. Protein sequence: CATTGTSGVRAYNEQFF.

The chain links TRBV11-2 to TRBJ2-7; D not certain. CDR3 size: 10 residues. V lost 0 bases and J lost 7, with 1 base in between. CDR1 and CDR2 from the germline V gene are SGHAT and FQNNGV. CDR3 coding DNA: TGTGCCAGCAGCTTAGATGAGCAGTACTTC. This sequence encodes CASSLDEQYF.

The rearrangement joins TRBV19 to TRBJ1-5; no clear D gene. Germline V gene sequence: CDR1 LNHDA, CDR2 SQIVND (reference sequence). Trimming took 1 base from V and 6 from J, leaving 4 bases between them. This CDR3 region has 12 residues. CDR3 coding DNA: TGTGCCAGTAGTATAGCACTTCAGCCCCAGCATTTT. This gives the protein CASSIALQPQHF.

J is TRBJ2-7 and V is TRBV13; D gene uncertain. Looked up from germline, CDR1 is PRHDT and CDR2 is FYEKMQ (reference sequence). This CDR3 is built from 15 residues. V was cut by 5 bases and J by 0 bases, with 14 bases left in between. CDR3 sequence reads: CASSRPTESSYEQYF. The DNA for the CDR3 is TGTGCCAGCAGCCGTCCAACAGAGAGCTCCTACGAGCAGTACTTC.

V is TRBV6-6 and J is TRBJ2-5; 10 positions agree with TRBD1. From germline, CDR1 is MNHNY and CDR2 SVGAGI (reference sequence). This CDR3 region has 15 residues. Trimming took 6 bases from V and 5 from J; bases not matched to a gene: 9. CDR3 coding DNA: TGTGCCAGCAGCCACGTGAGACAGGGGGCCGAGACCCAGTACTTC. This gives the protein CASSHVRQGAETQYF.

The J gene is TRBJ2-3, the V gene TRBV6-6; the D is unclear. The CDR3 spans 13 residues. V lost 6 bases and J lost 3, with 10 bases in between. The germline V gene encodes CDR1 MNHNY and CDR2 SVGAGI (reference sequence). CDR3 DNA sequence: TGTGCCAGCAGCTATAAGCGTACAGATACGCAGTATTTT. Amino acids: CASSYKRTDTQYF.

The chain carries TRBV28 and TRBJ2-3, with 10 bases aligning to TRBD2. The CDR3 has 15 amino acids. J was trimmed by 5 bases and V by 2 bases; bases with no gene match: 4. Per the germline V gene, CDR1 is MDHEN and CDR2 is SYDVKM. The CDR3 DNA reads as TGTGCCAGCAGTTTACTAGCGGGAGTTCAAGATACGCAGTATTTT. Protein product: CASSLLAGVQDTQYF.

The rearrangement joins TRBV2 to TRBJ1-4; 7 bases line up with TRBD1. Trimming took 6 bases from V and 8 from J; bases not matched to a gene: 12. From germline, CDR1 is SNHLY and CDR2 FYNNEI. The length of the CDR3 is 15 residues. The CDR3 DNA reads as TGTGCCAGCAGGGGGCTACAGGGGCGTAAGGAAAAACTGTTTTTT. This sequence encodes CASRGLQGRKEKLFF.

Only a few counts were recorded for this clone. The gene calls are TRBV5-1 and TRBJ2-3; TRBD2 matches at 10 bases. The germline V gene encodes CDR1 SGHRS and CDR2 YFSETQ. The V segment lost 2 bases and the J segment 3 bases; nucleotides outside the gene matches: 6. This CDR3 region has 16 residues. CDR3 protein: CASSFDLAGETDTQYF. The CDR3 DNA reads TGCGCCAGCAGCTTTGATCTAGCGGGAGAAACAGATACGCAGTATTTT.

This sequence joins TRBV4-1 and TRBJ1-1; tentatively, D is TRBD1 (5 bases). The CDR3 has 12 amino acids. Germline values: CDR1 MGHRA, CDR2 YSYEKL. V was shortened by 1 base and J by 11 bases, with 11 bases between the two germline ends. CDR3 region: CASSQVTGTAFF. The DNA of the CDR3 is TGCGCCAGCAGCCAAGTAACAGGAACGGCTTTCTTT.

V gene TRBV6-1 combines with J gene TRBJ1-3; D uncertain. V lost 9 bases and J 0 bases, leaving 3 bases between the germline ends. Germline CDR1 and CDR2: MNHNS and SASEGT. The CDR3 extends over 11 amino acids. As DNA, the CDR3 is TGTGCCAGTTTCTCTGGAAACACCATATATTTT. It specifies CASFSGNTIYF.